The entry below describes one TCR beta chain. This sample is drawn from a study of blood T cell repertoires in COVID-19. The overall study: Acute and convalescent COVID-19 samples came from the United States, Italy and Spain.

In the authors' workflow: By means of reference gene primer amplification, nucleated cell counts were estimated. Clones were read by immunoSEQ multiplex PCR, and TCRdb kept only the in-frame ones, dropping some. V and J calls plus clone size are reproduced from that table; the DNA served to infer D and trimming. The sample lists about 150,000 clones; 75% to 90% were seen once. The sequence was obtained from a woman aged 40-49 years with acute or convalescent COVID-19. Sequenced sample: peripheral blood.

The CDR3 protein is CASSQDAGGLYNEQFF. The CDR3 nucleotides are TGTGCCAGCAGCCAAGACGCCGGGGGGCTCTACAATGAGCAGTTCTTC. The chain has TRBV3-1 (or the pseudogene TRBV3-2) and TRBJ2-1, with a weak D call TRBD2 (7 bases). Germline CDR1 and CDR2: LGHDT and YNNKEL (reference sequence). The CDR3 is 16 residues long. V was trimmed by 0 bases and J by 3 bases, leaving 12 bases between them.